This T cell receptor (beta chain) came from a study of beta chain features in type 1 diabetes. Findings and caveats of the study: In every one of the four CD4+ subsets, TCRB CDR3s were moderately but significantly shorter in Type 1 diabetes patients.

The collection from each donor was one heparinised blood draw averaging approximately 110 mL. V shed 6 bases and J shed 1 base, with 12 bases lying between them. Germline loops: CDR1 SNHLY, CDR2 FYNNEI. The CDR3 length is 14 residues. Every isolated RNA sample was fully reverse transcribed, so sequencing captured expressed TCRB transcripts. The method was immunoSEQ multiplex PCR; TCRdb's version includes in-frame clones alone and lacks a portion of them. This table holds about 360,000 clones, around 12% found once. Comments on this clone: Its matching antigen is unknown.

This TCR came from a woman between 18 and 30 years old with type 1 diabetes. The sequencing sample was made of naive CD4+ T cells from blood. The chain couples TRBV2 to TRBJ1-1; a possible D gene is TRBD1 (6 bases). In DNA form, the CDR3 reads TGTGCCAGCAGCGAACAGGGATGGAACACTGAAGCTTTCTTT. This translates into CASSEQGWNTEAFF.